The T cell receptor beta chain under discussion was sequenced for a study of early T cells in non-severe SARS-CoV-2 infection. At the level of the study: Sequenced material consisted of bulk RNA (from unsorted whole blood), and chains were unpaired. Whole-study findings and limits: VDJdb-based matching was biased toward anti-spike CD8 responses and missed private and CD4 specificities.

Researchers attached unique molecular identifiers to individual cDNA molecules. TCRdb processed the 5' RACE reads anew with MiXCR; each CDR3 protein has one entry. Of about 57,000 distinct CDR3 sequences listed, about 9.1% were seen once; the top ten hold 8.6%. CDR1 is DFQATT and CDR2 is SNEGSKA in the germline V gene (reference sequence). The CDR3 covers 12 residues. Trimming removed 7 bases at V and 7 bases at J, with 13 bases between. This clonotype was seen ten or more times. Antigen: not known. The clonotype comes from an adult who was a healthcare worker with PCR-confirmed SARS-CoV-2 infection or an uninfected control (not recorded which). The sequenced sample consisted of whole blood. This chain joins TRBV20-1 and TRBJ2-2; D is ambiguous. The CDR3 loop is CSGEKIFGELFF. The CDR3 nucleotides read TGCAGTGGTGAGAAAATCTTCGGGGAGCTGTTTTTT.